The rows below give T cell receptor beta chains drawn from one sample of a study of blood T cell repertoires in COVID-19. TCRdb keeps only in-frame clones here, not all; method: immunoSEQ multiplex PCR. The sample holds roughly 100,000 clones; around 66% are singletons and the top ten take roughly 6.2%. Sequenced: peripheral blood. The receptors were gathered from a man aged 80 or over with acute or convalescent COVID-19. The CDR3 runs from the conserved cysteine through the conserved F or W. Each record gives: V gene, J gene, D gene, clone size, CDR3 protein, CDR3 DNA. D genes are given only for firm matches. The listing skips clone size in some rows; elsewhere it reads once, few, many or a size class.

TRBV9	TRBJ1-2	NA	once	CASRDGGSGYTF	TGTGCCAGCAGGGACGGAGGCTCTGGCTACACCTTC
TRBV5-6	TRBJ2-3	NA	NA	CASSLAGVDTQYF	TGTGCCAGCAGCTTGGCGGGTGTAGATACGCAGTATTTT
TRBV4-3	TRBJ2-7	NA	NA	CASSQVETRPSEQYF	TGCGCCAGCAGCCAAGTTGAGACTAGACCCTCCGAGCAGTACTTC
TRBV6-2/TRBV6-3	TRBJ1-5	NA	NA	CASSLTGNSNQPQHF	TGTGCCAGCAGTTTGACGGGGAATAGCAATCAGCCCCAGCATTTT
TRBV28	TRBJ2-7	NA	NA	CASSPSGRTDYEQYF	TGTGCCAGCAGTCCCTCTGGCAGGACTGACTACGAGCAGTACTTC
TRBV2	TRBJ2-7	TRBD1	NA	CASVWTGEYEQYF	TGTGCCAGCGTTTGGACAGGGGAGTACGAGCAGTACTTC
TRBV7-2	TRBJ2-6	TRBD2	NA	CASSLVSGGSGANVLTF	TGTGCCAGCAGCTTAGTTAGCGGGGGCTCTGGGGCCAACGTCCTGACTTTC
TRBV19	TRBJ1-4	TRBD1	NA	CASSIYPATGGEEKLFF	TGTGCCAGTAGTATCTACCCGGCGACAGGGGGGGAGGAAAAACTGTTTTTT
TRBV5-6	TRBJ1-1	NA	NA	CASSFWSRHREAFF	TGTGCCAGCAGCTTTTGGTCCCGGCACAGGGAGGCTTTCTTT
TRBV6-1	TRBJ1-2	TRBD1	NA	CASSESAGGVYGYTF	TGTGCCAGCAGTGAATCGGCAGGGGGCGTCTATGGCTACACCTTC
TRBV3-1/TRBV3-2	TRBJ1-2	NA	NA	CASSQNELGYTF	TGTGCCAGCAGCCAAAACGAGCTCGGCTACACCTTC
TRBV19	TRBJ1-3	TRBD1	NA	CARARGRGNTIYF	TGTGCCAGGGCAAGGGGGCGCGGAAACACCATATATTTT
TRBV18	TRBJ1-5	NA	NA	CASSQGGNQPQHF	TGTGCCAGCTCACAGGGAGGTAATCAGCCCCAGCATTTT
TRBV7-2	TRBJ2-3	NA	many	CASSKTGFDTQYF	TGTGCCAGCAGCAAAACAGGATTCGATACGCAGTATTTT
TRBV2	TRBJ2-1	TRBD2	NA	CASSLAGRNEQFF	TGTGCCAGTTCACTAGCGGGCAGAAATGAGCAGTTCTTC
TRBV5-1	TRBJ2-7	TRBD1	once	CASSPPGQGYHEQYF	TGCGCCAGCAGCCCTCCGGGACAGGGGTACCACGAGCAGTACTTC
TRBV7-2	TRBJ1-1	NA	NA	CASSLANQNKAFF	TGTGCCAGCAGCTTAGCAAACCAGAATAAAGCTTTCTTT
TRBV10-3	TRBJ2-1	TRBD2	NA	CAIRSSGSYNEQFF	TGTGCCATCAGGTCTAGCGGTTCCTACAATGAGCAGTTCTTC
TRBV5-1	TRBJ2-7	TRBD1	NA	CASSLGGTGGLFEQYF	TGCGCCAGCAGCTTGGGGGGGACAGGGGGTCTCTTCGAGCAGTACTTC
TRBV7-8	TRBJ2-7	NA	NA	CASSLESSTEQYF	TGTGCCAGCAGCTTAGAGTCTAGCACAGAGCAGTACTTC
TRBV12-3/TRBV12-4	TRBJ2-5	NA	NA	CASSFGREETQYF	TGTGCCAGCAGTTTTGGCAGGGAAGAGACCCAGTACTTC
TRBV6-5	TRBJ2-3	TRBD2	NA	CASSSATGLVSF	TGTGCCAGCAGTTCCGCTACGGGACTAGTCTCGTTT
TRBV7-2	TRBJ2-2	TRBD2	many	CASSPGGRGGTGELFF	TGTGCCAGCAGCCCCGGCGGGAGGGGGGGAACCGGGGAGCTGTTTTTT
TRBV9	TRBJ2-7	TRBD1	many	CASSVGGTGRLSEQYF	TGTGCCAGCAGCGTAGGAGGGACAGGGAGGTTGTCCGAGCAGTACTTC
TRBV28	TRBJ2-6	TRBD2	NA	CASLAGGSTSGANVLTF	TGTGCCAGCCTAGCGGGAGGGTCCACCTCTGGGGCCAACGTCCTGACTTTC